This paragraph covers one TCR beta chain sequence. Seattle's enrolled individuals joined amid active infection and were then monitored longitudinally. This entry comes from a study of blood T cell repertoires in COVID-19. Looking at the study overall: Specimens from acute and convalescent COVID-19 originated in the United States, Italy and Spain. PBMCs, B-cell-depleted T cells, or T cells provided the cDNA or gDNA that made up the material.

Original handling: Amplification from reference gene primers served as the basis for estimated nucleated cell counts. Sequencing was performed with immunoSEQ multiplex PCR; in TCRdb, only in-frame clones are kept and a portion is missing. The V and J calls and the clone size are those of that table, but D and trimming were determined from the DNA. The table lists more than 85,000 clones, around 87% of them singletons, with 4% to 5.5% in the top ten. Germline V gene lookup returns CDR1 SGHAT and CDR2 FQDESV (reference sequence). The CDR3 runs to 14 residues. Trimming removed 5 bases from V and 1 base from J; junction bases left unmatched: 5.

Sequencing was done on a sample of peripheral blood. The sequence was obtained from a woman between 45 and 60 years old with COVID-19, enrolled during active disease. V usage is TRBV11-1 and J usage is TRBJ2-7, with 7 nucleotides matching TRBD1. The CDR3 nucleotides read TGTGCCAGCAGCGCCTCGGGACAGTCCTACGAGCAGTACTTC. Translation gives CASSASGQSYEQYF.